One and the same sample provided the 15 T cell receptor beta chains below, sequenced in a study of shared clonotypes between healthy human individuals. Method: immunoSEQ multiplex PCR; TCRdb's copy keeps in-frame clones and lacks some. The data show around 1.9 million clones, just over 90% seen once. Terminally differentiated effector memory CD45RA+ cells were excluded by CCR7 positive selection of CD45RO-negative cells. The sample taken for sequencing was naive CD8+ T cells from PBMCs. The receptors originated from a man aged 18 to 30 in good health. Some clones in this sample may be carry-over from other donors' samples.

The CDR3 is CASSSDGLAGFNEQFF. The CDR3 nucleotides are TGTGCCAGCAGCTCAGACGGACTAGCGGGATTTAATGAGCAGTTCTTC. This rearrangement joins TRBV7-8 to TRBJ2-1; TRBD2 aligns across 12 bases. This CDR3 region has 16 residues. The germline V gene encodes CDR1 SGHVS and CDR2 FQNEAQ. Trimming removed 4 bases from V and 7 bases from J; junction bases left unmatched: 8.

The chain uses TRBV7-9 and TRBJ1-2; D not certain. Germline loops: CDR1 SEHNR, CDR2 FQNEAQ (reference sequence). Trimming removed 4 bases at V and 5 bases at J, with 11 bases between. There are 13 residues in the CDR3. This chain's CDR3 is CASSSETDYGYTF. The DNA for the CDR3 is TGTGCCAGCAGCTCAGAGACGGATTATGGCTACACCTTC.

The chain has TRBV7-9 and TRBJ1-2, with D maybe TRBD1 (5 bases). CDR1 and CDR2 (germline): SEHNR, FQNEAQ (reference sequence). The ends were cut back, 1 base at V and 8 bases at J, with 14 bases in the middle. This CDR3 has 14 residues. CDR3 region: CASSLGLGGWGYTF. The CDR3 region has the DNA TGTGCCAGCAGCTTAGGTCTCGGGGGTTGGGGCTACACCTTC.

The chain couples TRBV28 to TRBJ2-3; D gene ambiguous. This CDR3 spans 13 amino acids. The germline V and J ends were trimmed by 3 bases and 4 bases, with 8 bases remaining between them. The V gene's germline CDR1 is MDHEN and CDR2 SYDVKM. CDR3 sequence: CASSLGNSDTQYF. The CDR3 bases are TGTGCCAGCAGTTTGGGGAACTCAGATACGCAGTATTTT.

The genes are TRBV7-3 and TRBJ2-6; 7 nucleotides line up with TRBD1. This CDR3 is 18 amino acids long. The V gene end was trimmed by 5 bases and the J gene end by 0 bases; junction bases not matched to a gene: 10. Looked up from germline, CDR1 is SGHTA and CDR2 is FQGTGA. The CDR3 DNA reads TGTGCCAGCAGCCTGACAGGGATGTTCCCCTCTGGGGCCAACGTCCTGACTTTC. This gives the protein CASSLTGMFPSGANVLTF.

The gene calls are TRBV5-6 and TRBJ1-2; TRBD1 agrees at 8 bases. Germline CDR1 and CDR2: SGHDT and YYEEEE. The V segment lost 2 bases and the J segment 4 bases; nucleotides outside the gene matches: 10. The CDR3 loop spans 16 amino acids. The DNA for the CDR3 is TGTGCCAGCAGCTTAAGGGACAGGAGGATCGGCTATGGCTACACCTTC. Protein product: CASSLRDRRIGYGYTF.

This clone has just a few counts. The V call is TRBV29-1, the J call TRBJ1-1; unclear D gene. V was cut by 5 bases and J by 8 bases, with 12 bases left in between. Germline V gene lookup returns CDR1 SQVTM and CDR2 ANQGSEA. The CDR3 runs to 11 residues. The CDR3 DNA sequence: TGCAGCGTTACCATAATAGGGGAAGCTTTCTTT. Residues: CSVTIIGEAFF.

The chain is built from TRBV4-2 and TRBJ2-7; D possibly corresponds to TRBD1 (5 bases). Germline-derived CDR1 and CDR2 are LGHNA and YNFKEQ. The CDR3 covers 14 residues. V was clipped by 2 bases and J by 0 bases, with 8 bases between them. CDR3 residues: CASSQTGDSYEQYF. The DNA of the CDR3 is TGTGCCAGCAGCCAAACAGGCGACTCCTACGAGCAGTACTTC.

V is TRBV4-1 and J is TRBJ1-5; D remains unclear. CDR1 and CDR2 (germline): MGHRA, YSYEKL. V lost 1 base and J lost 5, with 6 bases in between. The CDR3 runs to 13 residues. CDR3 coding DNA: TGCGCCAGCAGCCAAGCATTTGATCAGCCCCAGCATTTT. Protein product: CASSQAFDQPQHF.

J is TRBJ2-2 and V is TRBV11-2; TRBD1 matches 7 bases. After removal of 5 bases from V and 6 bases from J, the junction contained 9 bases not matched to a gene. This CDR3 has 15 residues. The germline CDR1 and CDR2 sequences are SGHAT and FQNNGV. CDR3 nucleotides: TGTGCCAGCAGCGGGAGACAGGGTACGGCCGGGGAGCTGTTTTTT. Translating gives CASSGRQGTAGELFF.

As DNA, the CDR3 is TGTGCCAGCAGTTTCGGACCAGTATCCTACGAGCAGTACTTC. This gives the protein CASSFGPVSYEQYF. This chain connects TRBV27 to TRBJ2-7; no definite D call. V was shortened by 3 bases and J by 1 base, with 10 bases between the two germline ends. Germline lookup yields CDR1 MNHEY and CDR2 SMNVEV (reference sequence). The length of the CDR3 is 14 residues.

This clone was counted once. CDR3 protein: CASRWGREGDSYNEQFF. CDR3 nucleotides: TGTGCAAGTCGCTGGGGGCGGGAGGGAGACTCCTACAATGAGCAGTTCTTC. This sequence joins TRBV12-2 and TRBJ2-1; the table's D call, TRBD2, was not checked against the DNA. TRBV12-2 is tagged as a pseudogene. The length of the CDR3 is 17 residues.

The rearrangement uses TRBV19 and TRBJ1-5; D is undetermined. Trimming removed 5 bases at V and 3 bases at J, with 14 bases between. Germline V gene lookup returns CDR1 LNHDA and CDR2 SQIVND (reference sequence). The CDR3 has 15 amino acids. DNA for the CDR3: TGTGCCAGTAGTTATTTCGGGCAGACCAATCAGCCCCAGCATTTT. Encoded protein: CASSYFGQTNQPQHF. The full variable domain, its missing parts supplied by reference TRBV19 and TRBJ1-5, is DGGITQSPKYLFRKEGQNVTLSCEQNLNHDAMYWYRQDPGQGLRLIYYSQIVNDFQKGDIAEGYSVSREKKESFPLTVTSAQKNPTAFYLCASSYFGQTNQPQHFGDGTRLSIL.

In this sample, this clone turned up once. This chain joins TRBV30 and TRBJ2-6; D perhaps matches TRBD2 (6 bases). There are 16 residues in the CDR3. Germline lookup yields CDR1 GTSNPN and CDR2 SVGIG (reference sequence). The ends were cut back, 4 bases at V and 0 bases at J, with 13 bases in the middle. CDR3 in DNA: TGTGCCTGGACCCCAGCGGGTGGCTCTGGGGCCAACGTCCTGACTTTC. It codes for CAWTPAGGSGANVLTF.

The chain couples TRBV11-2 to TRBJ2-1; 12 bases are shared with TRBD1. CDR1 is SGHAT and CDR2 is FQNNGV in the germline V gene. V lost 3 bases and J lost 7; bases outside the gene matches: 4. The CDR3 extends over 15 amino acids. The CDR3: CASSLGQGARNEQFF. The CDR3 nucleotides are TGTGCCAGCAGCTTGGGACAGGGGGCTCGGAATGAGCAGTTCTTC.